This T cell receptor (beta chain) was sequenced in a study of blood T cell repertoires in COVID-19. Generated by immunoSEQ multiplex PCR, the TCRdb table keeps only in-frame clones and is missing some. Of 20,000 to 25,000 clones in the sample, approximately 84% are singletons; the top ten hold roughly 3.2%. Between the trimmed V and J ends, which lost 2 bases and 0 bases, there was a span of 7 bases. This CDR3 contains 14 residues. CDR1 and CDR2 from the germline V gene are LGHNA and YSLEER. This clone was recorded a few times. The chain couples TRBV4-3 to TRBJ1-1; no reliable D call. This receptor was taken from a man aged 40-55 years with acute or convalescent COVID-19. Source material: peripheral blood. The CDR3 loop reads CASSQRELNTEAFF. The CDR3 DNA is TGCGCCAGCAGCCAAAGAGAATTGAACACTGAAGCTTTCTTT.